These 3 T cell receptor beta chains came from one sample sequenced in a study of radiotherapy plus CTLA-4 blockade in lung cancer. Assay: immunoSEQ multiplex PCR; the TCRdb copy retains only in-frame clones and omits some. The sample has roughly 48,000 clones; around four fifths are singletons. The sequencing used peripheral blood, collected from a patient treated with radiotherapy plus ipilimumab. All receptors come from a human donor with non-small cell lung cancer who had stable disease on radiotherapy plus ipilimumab.

The chain uses TRBV7-6 and TRBJ1-5, with 7 positions matching TRBD1. After removal of 5 bases from V and 3 bases from J, the junction contained 10 bases not matched to a gene. The CDR3 length is 16 residues. Germline CDR1 reads SGHVS; CDR2 reads FNYEAQ. CDR3 sequence: CASSPRQGVPNQPQHF. CDR3 nucleotide sequence: TGTGCCAGCAGCCCACGCCAGGGGGTCCCCAATCAGCCCCAGCATTTT.

CDR3: CASSPVLGSVGEQFF. DNA of the CDR3: TGTGCCAGTAGTCCTGTCCTCGGGAGTGTAGGTGAGCAGTTCTTC. This chain joins TRBV19 and TRBJ2-1; tentative D call: TRBD2 (6 bases). V lost 5 bases to trimming and J lost 9 bases, with 20 bases between them. The CDR3 is 15 residues long. The germline gives CDR1 LNHDA, CDR2 SQIVND (reference sequence).

This clone was counted once. Other DNA sequences in the sample encode the same CDR3. The gene calls are TRBV9 and TRBJ1-2; 7 nucleotides match TRBD1. Germline V gene data show CDR1 as SGDLS and CDR2 as YYNGEE. With 0 bases clipped from V and 6 bases from J, the junction kept 2 bases outside the gene matches. The CDR3 covers 13 residues. The CDR3 DNA sequence: TGTGCCAGCAGCGTAGGACAGGGAGATGGCTACACCTTC. The encoded protein is CASSVGQGDGYTF.